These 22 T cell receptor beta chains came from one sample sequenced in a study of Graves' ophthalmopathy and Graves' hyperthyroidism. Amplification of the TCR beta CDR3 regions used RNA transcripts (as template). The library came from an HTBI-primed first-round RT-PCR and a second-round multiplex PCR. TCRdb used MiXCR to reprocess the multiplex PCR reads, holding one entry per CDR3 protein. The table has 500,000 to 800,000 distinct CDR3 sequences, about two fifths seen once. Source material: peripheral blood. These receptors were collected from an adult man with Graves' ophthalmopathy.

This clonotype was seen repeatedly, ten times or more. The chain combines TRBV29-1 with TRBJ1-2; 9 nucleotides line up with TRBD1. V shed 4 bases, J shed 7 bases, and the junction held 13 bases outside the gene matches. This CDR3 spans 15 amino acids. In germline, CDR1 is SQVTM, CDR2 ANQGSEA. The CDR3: CSVVNGQGSLFGYTF. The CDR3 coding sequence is TGCAGCGTTGTCAATGGACAGGGGTCCCTATTTGGCTACACCTTC.

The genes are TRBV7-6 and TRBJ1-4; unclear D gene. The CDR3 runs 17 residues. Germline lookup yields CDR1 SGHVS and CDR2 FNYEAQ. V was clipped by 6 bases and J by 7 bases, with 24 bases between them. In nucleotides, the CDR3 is TGTGCCAGCAGTTACTCCTTGATTGGCTCCCGGGGTGAAAAACTGTTTTTT. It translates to CASSYSLIGSRGEKLFF. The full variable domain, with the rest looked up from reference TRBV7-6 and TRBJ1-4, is GAGVSQSPRYKVTKRGQDVALRCDPISGHVSLYWYRQALGQGPEFLTYFNYEAQQDKSGLPNDRFSAERPEGSISTLTIQRTEQRDSAMYRCASSYSLIGSRGEKLFFGSGTQLSVL.

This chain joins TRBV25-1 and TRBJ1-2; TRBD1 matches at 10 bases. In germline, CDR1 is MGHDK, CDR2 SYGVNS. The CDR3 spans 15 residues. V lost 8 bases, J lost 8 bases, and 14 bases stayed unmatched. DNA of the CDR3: TGTGCCAGCGGTTCCTACAGACAGGGGGCGGACGGCTACACCTTC. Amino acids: CASGSYRQGADGYTF.

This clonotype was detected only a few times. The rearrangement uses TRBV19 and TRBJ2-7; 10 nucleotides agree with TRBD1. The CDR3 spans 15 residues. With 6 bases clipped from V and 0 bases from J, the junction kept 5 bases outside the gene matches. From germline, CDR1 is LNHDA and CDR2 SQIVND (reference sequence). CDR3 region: CASSPTGGFSYEQYF. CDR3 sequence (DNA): TGTGCCAGTAGCCCGACAGGGGGCTTCTCCTACGAGCAGTACTTC.

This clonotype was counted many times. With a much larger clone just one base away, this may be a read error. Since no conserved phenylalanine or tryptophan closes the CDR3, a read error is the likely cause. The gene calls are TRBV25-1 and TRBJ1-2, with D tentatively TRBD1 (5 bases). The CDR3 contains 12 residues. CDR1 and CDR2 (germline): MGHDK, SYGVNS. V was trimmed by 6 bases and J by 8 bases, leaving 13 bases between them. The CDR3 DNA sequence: TGTGCCAGCAGCGGGGGAAGAGGCGGCTACACCCTC. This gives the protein CASSGGRGGYTL.

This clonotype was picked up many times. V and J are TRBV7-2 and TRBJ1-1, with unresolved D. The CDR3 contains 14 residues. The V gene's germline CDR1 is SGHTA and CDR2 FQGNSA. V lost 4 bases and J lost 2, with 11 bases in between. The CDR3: CASSSLRANTEAFF. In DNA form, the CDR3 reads TGTGCCAGCAGCTCCTTGAGGGCCAACACTGAAGCTTTCTTT.

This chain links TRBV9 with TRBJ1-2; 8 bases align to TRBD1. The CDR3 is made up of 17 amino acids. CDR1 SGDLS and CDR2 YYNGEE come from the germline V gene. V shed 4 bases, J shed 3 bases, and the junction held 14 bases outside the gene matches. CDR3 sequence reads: CASSQDRDRGRDYGYTF. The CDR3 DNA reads TGTGCCAGCAGCCAAGATCGCGACAGGGGAAGGGACTATGGCTACACCTTC.

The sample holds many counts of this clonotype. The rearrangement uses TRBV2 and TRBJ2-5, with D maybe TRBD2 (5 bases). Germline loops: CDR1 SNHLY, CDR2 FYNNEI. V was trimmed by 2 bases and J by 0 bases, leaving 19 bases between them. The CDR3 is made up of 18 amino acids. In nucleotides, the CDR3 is TGTGCCAGCAGTGAACGGCTAGCCGATATTACCAACCAAGAGACCCAGTACTTC. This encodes CASSERLADITNQETQYF.

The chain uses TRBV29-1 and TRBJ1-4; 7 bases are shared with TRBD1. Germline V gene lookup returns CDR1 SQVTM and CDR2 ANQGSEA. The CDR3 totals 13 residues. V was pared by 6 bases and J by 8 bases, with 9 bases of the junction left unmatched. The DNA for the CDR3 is TGCAGCGTAGGACAGGTGGAGGGAGAAAAACTGTTTTTT. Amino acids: CSVGQVEGEKLFF.

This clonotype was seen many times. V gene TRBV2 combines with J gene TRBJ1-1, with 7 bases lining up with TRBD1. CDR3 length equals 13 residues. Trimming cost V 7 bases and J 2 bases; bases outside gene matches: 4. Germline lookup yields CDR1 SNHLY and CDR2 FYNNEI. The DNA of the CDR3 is TGTGCCAGCAAGGGACAGATTAACACTGAAGCTTTCTTT. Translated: CASKGQINTEAFF.

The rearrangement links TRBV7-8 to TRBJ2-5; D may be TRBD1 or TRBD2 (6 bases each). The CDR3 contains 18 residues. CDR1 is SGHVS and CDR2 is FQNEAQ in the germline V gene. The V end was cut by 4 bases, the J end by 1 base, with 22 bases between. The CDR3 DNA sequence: TGTGCCAGCAGCTCCTACAGAGAAGCCGGAGGGGGCCAAGAGACCCAGTACTTC. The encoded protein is CASSSYREAGGGQETQYF.

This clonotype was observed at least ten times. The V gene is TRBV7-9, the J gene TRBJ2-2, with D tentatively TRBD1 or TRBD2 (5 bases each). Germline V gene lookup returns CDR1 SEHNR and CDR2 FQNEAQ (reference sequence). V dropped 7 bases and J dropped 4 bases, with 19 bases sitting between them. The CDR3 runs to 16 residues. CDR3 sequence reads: CASTEAAGFGTGELFF. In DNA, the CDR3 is TGTGCCAGCACCGAAGCGGCAGGGTTCGGCACCGGGGAGCTGTTTTTT.

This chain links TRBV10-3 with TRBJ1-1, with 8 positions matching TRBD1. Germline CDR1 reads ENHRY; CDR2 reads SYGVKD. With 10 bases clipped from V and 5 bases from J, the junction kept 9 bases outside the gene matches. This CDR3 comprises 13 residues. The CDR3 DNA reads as TGTGCCACCATGATACAGGGGGAGACTGAAGCTTTCTTT. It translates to CATMIQGETEAFF.

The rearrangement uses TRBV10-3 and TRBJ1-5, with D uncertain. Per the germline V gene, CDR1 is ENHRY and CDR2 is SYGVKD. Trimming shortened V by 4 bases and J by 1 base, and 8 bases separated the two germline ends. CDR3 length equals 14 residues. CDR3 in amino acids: CAISASGSNQPQHF. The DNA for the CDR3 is TGTGCCATCAGTGCTAGTGGGAGCAATCAGCCCCAGCATTTT.

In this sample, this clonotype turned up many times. The CDR3 spells CAIRGLKETQYF. The CDR3 DNA is TGTGCCATCAGGGGACTAAAAGAGACCCAGTACTTC. This chain uses TRBV10-3 with TRBJ2-5, with 7 positions matching TRBD2. J lost 3 bases, V lost 6 bases, and 1 base had no gene match. The CDR3 totals 12 residues. The germline gives CDR1 ENHRY, CDR2 SYGVKD.

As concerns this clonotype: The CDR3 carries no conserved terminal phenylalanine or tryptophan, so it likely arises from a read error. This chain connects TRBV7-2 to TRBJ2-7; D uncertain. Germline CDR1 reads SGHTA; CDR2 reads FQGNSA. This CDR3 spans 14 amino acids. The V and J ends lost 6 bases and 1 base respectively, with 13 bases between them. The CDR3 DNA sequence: TGTGCCAGCAGTCCAGTTGAACGGTCCTACGAGCAGTACCTC. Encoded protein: CASSPVERSYEQYL.

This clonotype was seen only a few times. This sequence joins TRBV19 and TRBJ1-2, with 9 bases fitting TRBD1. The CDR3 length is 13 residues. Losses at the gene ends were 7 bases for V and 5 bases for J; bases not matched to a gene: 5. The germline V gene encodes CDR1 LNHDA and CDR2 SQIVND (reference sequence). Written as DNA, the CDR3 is TGTGCCAGTACGGACAGGGGAGCTTATGGCTACACCTTC. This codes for CASTDRGAYGYTF.

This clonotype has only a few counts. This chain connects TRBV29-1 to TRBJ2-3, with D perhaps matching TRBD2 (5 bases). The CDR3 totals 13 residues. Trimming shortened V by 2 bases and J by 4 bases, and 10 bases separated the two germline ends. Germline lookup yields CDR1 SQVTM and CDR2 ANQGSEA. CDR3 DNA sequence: TGCAGCGTTGAAAGAGGGAGCGCAGATACGCAGTATTTT. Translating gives CSVERGSADTQYF.

CDR3 protein: CASSSRGQAGHEHF. DNA for the CDR3: TGTGCCAGCAGCTCGCGGGGACAGGCGGGACACGAGCATTTT. This chain links TRBV7-2 with TRBJ1-5; 8 nucleotides line up with TRBD1. With V trimmed by 4 bases and J by 14 bases, 13 bases remained unmatched. Germline loops: CDR1 SGHTA, CDR2 FQGNSA. There are 14 residues in the CDR3.

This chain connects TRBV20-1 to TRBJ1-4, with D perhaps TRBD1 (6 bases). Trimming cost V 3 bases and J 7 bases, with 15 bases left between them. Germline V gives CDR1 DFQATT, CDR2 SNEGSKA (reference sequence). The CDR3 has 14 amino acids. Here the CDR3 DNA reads TGCAGTGCTAGGGGAGGGGAACAGGGTGAAAAACTGTTTTTT. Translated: CSARGGEQGEKLFF.

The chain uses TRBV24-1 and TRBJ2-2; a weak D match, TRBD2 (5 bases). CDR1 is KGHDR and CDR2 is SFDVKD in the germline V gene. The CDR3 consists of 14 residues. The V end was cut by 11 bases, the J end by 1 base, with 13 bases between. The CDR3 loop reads CASRRRRNTGELFF. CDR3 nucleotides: TGTGCCAGCAGGAGGCGTCGGAACACCGGGGAGCTGTTTTTT.

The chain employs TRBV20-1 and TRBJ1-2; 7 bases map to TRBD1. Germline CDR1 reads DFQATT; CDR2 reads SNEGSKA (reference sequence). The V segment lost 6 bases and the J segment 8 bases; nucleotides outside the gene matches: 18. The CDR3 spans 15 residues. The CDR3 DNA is TGCAGTGCATCTACAGGGGAAGTACGGGGTGGGGGCTACACCTTC. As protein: CSASTGEVRGGGYTF.